Included here is one T cell receptor (beta chain) sequence, with context. The antigen is undetermined. Primers: 60 Vbeta forward and 13 Jbeta reverse. Produced via immunoSEQ multiplex PCR; TCRdb's table is partial and in-frame only. Of 170,000 or so clones in the sample, around 80% are singletons; the top ten hold 2.5% to 4%. Germline trimming cut 4 bases from V and 4 bases from J; bases unmatched to any gene: 3. Germline CDR1 reads SQVTM; CDR2 reads ANQGSEA. This CDR3 comprises 14 residues. This entry is derived from a study of cytomegalovirus exposure and HLA in healthy donors. Whole-study findings and limits: What was likely a sequencing artifact was a cluster of highly shared sequence variants. Earlier results showed most TCR beta V segments being productive about 87% or about 30% of the time.

The TCR was taken from a woman between 45 and 60 years old in good health and CMV-seropositive. V gene TRBV29-1 combines with J gene TRBJ2-1, with 11 bases lining up with TRBD2. Sequenced material: PBMCs. In DNA form, the CDR3 reads TGCAGCGTTGTGACTAGCGGGGTTTACAATGAGCAGTTCTTC. Translated: CSVVTSGVYNEQFF.